This TCR beta chain was recovered during a study of beta chain features in type 1 diabetes. Study observations and caveats: Type 1 diabetes patients showed fewer insertions and more deletions at VDJ junctions. PCR might favor shorter templates, equally in patients and controls. All four CD4+ subsets of Type 1 diabetes patients contained TCRB CDR3s that were moderately but significantly shorter.

Isolated RNA was reverse transcribed in full, so expressed TCRB transcripts were sequenced. Measured with immunoSEQ multiplex PCR; TCRdb has only the in-frame clones, and not every one. The sample has fewer than 350,000 clones; under 8.5% are singletons. Purities over 95% were achieved in all sorted populations. This clone was found a few times. Its specificity is unknown. The sequence came from a woman aged 18-29 years in good health. The sequencing input was central memory CD4+ T cells from blood.

The CDR3 loop is CASSLTGNSPLHF. For the CDR3, the DNA is TGTGCCAGCAGCTTGACGGGGAATTCACCCCTCCACTTT. The rearrangement joins TRBV7-3 to TRBJ1-6; D not certain. Trimming pared 3 bases from V and 7 bases from J, leaving 7 bases between. CDR1 SGHTA and CDR2 FQGTGA come from the germline V gene. CDR3 length: 13 residues.